These 10 T cell receptor beta chains were sequenced from one sample in a study of blood T cell repertoires in COVID-19. Generated by immunoSEQ multiplex PCR, the TCRdb table keeps only in-frame clones and is missing some. The sample lists around 270,000 clones; around 89% were seen once. Sequencing was done on a sample of peripheral blood. Receptors were obtained from a young man with acute or convalescent COVID-19.

This sequence joins TRBV4-1 and TRBJ2-7, with a tentative D call TRBD2 (6 bases). CDR3 length: 14 amino acids. Trimming left V 4 bases short and J 3 bases short, with 13 bases between. Germline lookup yields CDR1 MGHRA and CDR2 YSYEKL. The CDR3 loop is CASSLGEAGYEQYF. The CDR3 DNA sequence: TGCGCCAGCAGCCTAGGGGAGGCGGGCTACGAGCAGTACTTC.

The chain links TRBV27 to TRBJ2-7, with TRBD1 as a possible D gene (6 bases). The V gene's germline CDR1 is MNHEY and CDR2 SMNVEV (reference sequence). Trimming left V 3 bases short and J 3 bases short, with 15 bases between. The CDR3 totals 15 residues. The CDR3 here is CASSFSGEGHYEQYF. CDR3 in DNA: TGTGCCAGCAGTTTCTCAGGGGAAGGGCACTACGAGCAGTACTTC.

This chain joins TRBV5-8 and TRBJ2-3; D is uncertain. Germline V lookup: CDR1 SGHTS, CDR2 YDEGEE. The V gene lost 6 bases and the J gene lost 0 bases, with 11 bases spanning the gap. The CDR3 extends over 14 amino acids. This CDR3 reads CASTSTYSTDTQYF. The CDR3 DNA is TGTGCCAGCACGAGCACTTACAGCACAGATACGCAGTATTTT.

This clone has only one observation. The chain has TRBV5-1 and TRBJ2-3; D is perhaps TRBD2 (5 bases). V lost 0 bases and J 5 bases, leaving 7 bases between the germline ends. The CDR3 has 13 residues. Germline lookup yields CDR1 SGHRS and CDR2 YFSETQ. CDR3 loop: CASSLEGRDTQYF. For the CDR3, the DNA is TGCGCCAGCAGCTTGGAAGGGAGAGATACGCAGTATTTT.

J is TRBJ2-7 and V is TRBV29-1; 7 bases align to TRBD2. V trimming: 5 bases; J trimming: 0 bases; junction bases outside the gene matches: 4. The germline CDR1 and CDR2 sequences are SQVTM and ANQGSEA. The CDR3 contains 13 residues. In nucleotides, the CDR3 is TGCAGCGTTCGAGGCGGGAGCTCCTACGAGCAGTACTTC. This gives the protein CSVRGGSSYEQYF.

The V call is TRBV10-1, the J call TRBJ2-2; D unclear. Germline V gene sequence: CDR1 WNHNN, CDR2 SYGVQD (reference sequence). The CDR3 loop spans 13 amino acids. The V gene lost 3 bases and the J gene lost 6 bases, with 8 bases spanning the gap. CDR3 sequence (DNA): TGCGCCAGCAGTGATGAGCAACCCGGGGAGCTGTTTTTT. This gives the protein CASSDEQPGELFF.

In this sample, this clone turned up once. J is TRBJ1-1 and V is TRBV5-1; D unresolved. The germline CDR1 and CDR2 sequences are SGHRS and YFSETQ. The V end was cut by 0 bases, the J end by 0 bases, with 15 bases between. The CDR3 contains 17 residues. CDR3 in DNA: TGCGCCAGCAGCTTGGCAAGGCGGGGAAGCTTGAACACTGAAGCTTTCTTT. This codes for CASSLARRGSLNTEAFF.

V is TRBV11-1 and J is TRBJ2-3, with TRBD2 matching 9 bases. The V gene end was trimmed by 5 bases and the J gene end by 6 bases; junction bases not matched to a gene: 6. Germline CDR1 is SGHAT and CDR2 is FQDESV (reference sequence). This CDR3 has 14 amino acids. The CDR3 here is CASSNGGRADTQYF. The CDR3 DNA follows: TGTGCCAGCAGCAACGGCGGGAGGGCGGATACGCAGTATTTT.

The V call is TRBV18, the J call TRBJ2-1, with 9 bases identical to TRBD2. The CDR3 is made up of 14 amino acids. V was clipped by 1 base and J by 8 bases; unmatched bases: 3. Germline CDR1 is KGHSH and CDR2 is LQKENI. CDR3 residues: CASSPQGLADEQFF. CDR3 DNA: TGTGCCAGCTCACCACAGGGACTAGCCGATGAGCAGTTCTTC. Supplemented by reference TRBV18 and TRBJ2-1, the full variable domain reads NAGVMQNPRHLVRRRGQEARLRCSPMKGHSHVYWYRQLPEEGLKFMVYLQKENIIDESGMPKERFSAEFPKEGPSILRIQQVVRGDSAAYFCASSPQGLADEQFFGPGTRLTVL.

The chain couples TRBV18 to TRBJ2-3, with TRBD1 matching 9 bases. V gave up 6 bases and J gave up 6 bases; unmatched junction bases: 7. CDR3 length: 14 amino acids. Germline V gene lookup returns CDR1 KGHSH and CDR2 LQKENI. CDR3 loop: CASSPRQGEDTQYF. CDR3 DNA sequence: TGTGCCAGCTCTCCTCGACAGGGGGAGGATACGCAGTATTTT.